A selection of T cell receptor beta chains follows, all from one sample in a study of T cell responses to AZD1222 COVID-19 vaccine. Assay: immunoSEQ multiplex PCR; the TCRdb copy retains only in-frame clones and omits some. The sample shows over 100,000 clones, about 91% of them seen only once. Sample: peripheral blood, taken on day 0 of AZD1222 vaccination. All receptors derive from an adult in good health. The CDR3 runs from the conserved cysteine through the conserved F or W. The order of the fields is D gene, clone size, V gene, J gene, CDR3 DNA, CDR3 protein. The D gene is left open where the match is weak. Only part of the rows carry a size: once, few, many, or a class if the clone is expanded.

d_call: NA; clone_size: NA; v_call: TRBV10-1; j_call: TRBJ2-3; cdr3_nt: TGCGCCAGCAGTGATCCGACAGGCCGGGGAGATACGCAGTATTTT; cdr3_aa: CASSDPTGRGDTQYF
d_call: NA; clone_size: NA; v_call: TRBV5-1; j_call: TRBJ1-2; cdr3_nt: TGCGCCAGCAGCTTGGCCGGAGGGGGGCACGGCTACACCTTC; cdr3_aa: CASSLAGGGHGYTF
d_call: TRBD2; clone_size: few; v_call: TRBV9; j_call: TRBJ2-2; cdr3_nt: TGTGCCAGCAGCGTAGCTCTAGCGGACCCACCCGGGGAGCTGTTTTTT; cdr3_aa: CASSVALADPPGELFF
d_call: NA; clone_size: NA; v_call: TRBV2; j_call: TRBJ1-2; cdr3_nt: TGTGCCAGCGTTCGTAACTATGGCTACACCTTC; cdr3_aa: CASVRNYGYTF
d_call: NA; clone_size: NA; v_call: TRBV7-2; j_call: TRBJ1-3; cdr3_nt: TGTGCCAGCAGCTTAGAACCCAGGGGAGGAAACACCATATATTTT; cdr3_aa: CASSLEPRGGNTIYF
d_call: NA; clone_size: once; v_call: TRBV5-5; j_call: TRBJ2-7; cdr3_nt: TGTGCCAGCAGCTTGGAGGTCTCCCGGGTCTACGAGCAGTACTTC; cdr3_aa: CASSLEVSRVYEQYF
d_call: NA; clone_size: few; v_call: TRBV5-1; j_call: TRBJ2-2; cdr3_nt: TGCGCCAGCAGCTTACCTCAGGGTAGGACCGGGGAGCTGTTTTTT; cdr3_aa: CASSLPQGRTGELFF
d_call: TRBD1; clone_size: NA; v_call: TRBV10-2; j_call: TRBJ1-2; cdr3_nt: TGCGCCAGCAGTAGCCCTGGACAGGGGGACGATGGCTACACCTTC; cdr3_aa: CASSSPGQGDDGYTF
d_call: NA; clone_size: NA; v_call: TRBV7-2; j_call: TRBJ1-2; cdr3_nt: TGTGCCAGCAGCTTAGTTGGGTGGGACAACACCTTC; cdr3_aa: CASSLVGWDNTF
d_call: NA; clone_size: NA; v_call: TRBV6-5; j_call: TRBJ1-2; cdr3_nt: TGTGCCAGCAGTTCGGCGGCCGCGGTTGAGTTCTATGGCTACACCTTC; cdr3_aa: CASSSAAAVEFYGYTF
d_call: NA; clone_size: NA; v_call: TRBV27; j_call: TRBJ1-5; cdr3_nt: TGTGCCAGCAGTTTATATCCAGGGCGTCAGCCCCAGCATTTT; cdr3_aa: CASSLYPGRQPQHF
d_call: NA; clone_size: NA; v_call: TRBV27; j_call: TRBJ1-4; cdr3_nt: TGTGCCAGTTCAAGATGGCTTTATAATGAAAAACTGTTTTTT; cdr3_aa: CASSRWLYNEKLFF
d_call: NA; clone_size: NA; v_call: TRBV5-1; j_call: TRBJ1-1; cdr3_nt: TGCGCCAGCAGCTTACGACCCCCCGGAGACACTGAAGCTTTCTTT; cdr3_aa: CASSLRPPGDTEAFF
d_call: NA; clone_size: NA; v_call: TRBV5-1; j_call: TRBJ2-5; cdr3_nt: TGCGCCAGCAGCTTGTGGGGGCAAGAAGAGACCCAGTACTTC; cdr3_aa: CASSLWGQEETQYF
d_call: NA; clone_size: NA; v_call: TRBV9; j_call: TRBJ1-4; cdr3_nt: TGTGCCAGCAGCCAGGAAGGCAGGGCTAATGAAAAACTGTTTTTT; cdr3_aa: CASSQEGRANEKLFF
d_call: NA; clone_size: NA; v_call: TRBV24-1; j_call: TRBJ2-1; cdr3_nt: TGTGCCACCAGTGCCCCGGGGCTAGCATCGTACAATGAGCAGTTCTTC; cdr3_aa: CATSAPGLASYNEQFF
d_call: TRBD1; clone_size: NA; v_call: TRBV3-1/TRBV3-2; j_call: TRBJ1-2; cdr3_nt: TGTGCCAGCAGCCACGACAGGGGAAGTCGAGGCTACACCTTC; cdr3_aa: CASSHDRGSRGYTF
d_call: TRBD2; clone_size: NA; v_call: TRBV4-1; j_call: TRBJ2-3; cdr3_nt: TGCGCCAGCAGTGTGGCGGGGGGCACAGATACGCAGTATTTT; cdr3_aa: CASSVAGGTDTQYF
d_call: NA; clone_size: NA; v_call: TRBV5-4; j_call: TRBJ1-1; cdr3_nt: TGTGCCAGCAGCGGGGGTCGTTTCGGGGGCGAGGACACTGAAGCTTTCTTT; cdr3_aa: CASSGGRFGGEDTEAFF
d_call: TRBD1; clone_size: NA; v_call: TRBV9; j_call: TRBJ2-5; cdr3_nt: TGTGCCAGCAGCTTCCACATGGGACAGACAGAGACCCAGTACTTC; cdr3_aa: CASSFHMGQTETQYF
d_call: TRBD1; clone_size: few; v_call: TRBV24-1; j_call: TRBJ2-3; cdr3_nt: TGTGCCACCAGTGACCCGACAGGGGTTGGAACAGATACGCAGTATTTT; cdr3_aa: CATSDPTGVGTDTQYF
d_call: NA; clone_size: NA; v_call: TRBV6-6; j_call: TRBJ1-2; cdr3_nt: TGTGCCAGCAGCGACTATGGCTACACCTTC; cdr3_aa: CASSDYGYTF
d_call: NA; clone_size: NA; v_call: TRBV2; j_call: TRBJ1-1; cdr3_nt: TGTGCCAGCAGTGAACAGGGTGGTATGACTGAAGCTTTCTTT; cdr3_aa: CASSEQGGMTEAFF
d_call: TRBD2; clone_size: NA; v_call: TRBV7-7; j_call: TRBJ2-3; cdr3_nt: TGTGCTAGCAGCTTAGGGGGGACTAGCGGGACAGATACGCAGTATTTT; cdr3_aa: CASSLGGTSGTDTQYF
d_call: TRBD2; clone_size: NA; v_call: TRBV11-2; j_call: TRBJ2-3; cdr3_nt: TGTGCCAGCAGCGCCAGACTAGCGGGAGGCGGAGATACGCAGTATTTT; cdr3_aa: CASSARLAGGGDTQYF
d_call: NA; clone_size: NA; v_call: TRBV18; j_call: TRBJ1-5; cdr3_nt: TGTGCCAGCTCACCGCACCAGAATCAGCCCCAGCATTTT; cdr3_aa: CASSPHQNQPQHF
d_call: NA; clone_size: NA; v_call: TRBV12-5; j_call: TRBJ2-1; cdr3_nt: TGTGCTAGTGGTTCCAACCGGGACGGAGCCTACAATGAGCAGTTCTTC; cdr3_aa: CASGSNRDGAYNEQFF
d_call: NA; clone_size: NA; v_call: TRBV19; j_call: TRBJ1-5; cdr3_nt: TGTGCCAGTACCACCGACTGGGGATCTAGCAATCAGCCCCAGCATTTT; cdr3_aa: CASTTDWGSSNQPQHF
d_call: NA; clone_size: once; v_call: TRBV11-3; j_call: TRBJ1-6; cdr3_nt: TGTGCCAGCAGCTTAGTGGAGTCACCCCTCCACTTT; cdr3_aa: CASSLVESPLHF
d_call: NA; clone_size: NA; v_call: TRBV10-3; j_call: TRBJ2-5; cdr3_nt: TGTGCCATCAGTGCTTCAGGGATGTCAGAGACCCAGTACTTC; cdr3_aa: CAISASGMSETQYF
d_call: NA; clone_size: NA; v_call: TRBV29-1; j_call: TRBJ1-2; cdr3_nt: TGCAGCGTTGGCGAGGTGGACTATGGCTACACCTTC; cdr3_aa: CSVGEVDYGYTF
d_call: NA; clone_size: once; v_call: TRBV5-1; j_call: TRBJ1-4; cdr3_nt: TGCGCCAGCAGCTCGACAATGGCAACTAATGAAAAACTGTTTTTT; cdr3_aa: CASSSTMATNEKLFF
d_call: NA; clone_size: NA; v_call: TRBV14; j_call: TRBJ1-2; cdr3_nt: TGTGCCAGCAGCCAAGTGGAGGCAGGCTATAACTATGGCTACACCTTC; cdr3_aa: CASSQVEAGYNYGYTF
d_call: TRBD1; clone_size: NA; v_call: TRBV18; j_call: TRBJ1-1; cdr3_nt: TGTGCCAGCTCACTACGACAGGGGCAGGGGACTGAAGCTTTCTTT; cdr3_aa: CASSLRQGQGTEAFF
d_call: TRBD2; clone_size: once; v_call: TRBV6-2/TRBV6-3; j_call: TRBJ2-1; cdr3_nt: TGTGCCAGCAGTGGAGTAGCGGGAGCTTCAGGGCAGTTCTTC; cdr3_aa: CASSGVAGASGQFF
d_call: NA; clone_size: NA; v_call: TRBV28; j_call: TRBJ2-1; cdr3_nt: TGTGCCAGCAGTTTAGGGTGGAATGAGCAGTTCTTC; cdr3_aa: CASSLGWNEQFF
d_call: NA; clone_size: NA; v_call: TRBV5-4; j_call: TRBJ2-1; cdr3_nt: TGTGCCAGCAGCTTGGCCTCCTCCTACAATGAGCAGTTCTTC; cdr3_aa: CASSLASSYNEQFF
d_call: TRBD2; clone_size: NA; v_call: TRBV2; j_call: TRBJ2-3; cdr3_nt: TGTGCCAGCAGTTCAGGACTAGCGGGAGGCGGGGATACGCAGTATTTT; cdr3_aa: CASSSGLAGGGDTQYF
d_call: NA; clone_size: NA; v_call: TRBV29-1; j_call: TRBJ2-1; cdr3_nt: TGCAGCGGTACCCCTGTTACCAATGAGCAGTTCTTC; cdr3_aa: CSGTPVTNEQFF
d_call: NA; clone_size: NA; v_call: TRBV5-6; j_call: TRBJ1-4; cdr3_nt: TGTGCCAGCAGCTTGTGGGTCCTGGAAGAAAAACTGTTTTTT; cdr3_aa: CASSLWVLEEKLFF
d_call: NA; clone_size: few; v_call: TRBV7-6; j_call: TRBJ2-3; cdr3_nt: TGTGCCAGCAGCTTAACAGATACGCAGTATTTT; cdr3_aa: CASSLTDTQYF
d_call: NA; clone_size: NA; v_call: TRBV18; j_call: TRBJ2-2; cdr3_nt: TGTGCCAGCTCACTCCGGCTACCGGGACTTAACACCGGGGAGCTGTTTTTT; cdr3_aa: CASSLRLPGLNTGELFF